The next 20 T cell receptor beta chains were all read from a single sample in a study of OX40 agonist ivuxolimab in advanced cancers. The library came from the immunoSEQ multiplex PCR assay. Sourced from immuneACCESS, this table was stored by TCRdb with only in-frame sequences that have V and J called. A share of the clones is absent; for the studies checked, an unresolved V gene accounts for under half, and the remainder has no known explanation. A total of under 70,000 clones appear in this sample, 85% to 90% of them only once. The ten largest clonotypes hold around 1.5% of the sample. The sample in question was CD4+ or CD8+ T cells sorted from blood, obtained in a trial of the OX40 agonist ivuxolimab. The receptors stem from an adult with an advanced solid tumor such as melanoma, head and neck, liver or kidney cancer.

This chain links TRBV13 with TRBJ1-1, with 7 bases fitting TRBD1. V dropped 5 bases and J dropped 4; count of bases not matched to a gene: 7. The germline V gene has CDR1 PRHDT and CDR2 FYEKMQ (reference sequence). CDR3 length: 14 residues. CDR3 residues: CASSTPGGGTEAFF. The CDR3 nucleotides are TGTGCCAGCAGCACGCCAGGGGGTGGCACTGAAGCTTTCTTT. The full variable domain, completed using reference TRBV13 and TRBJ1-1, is AAGVIQSPRHLIKEKRETATLKCYPIPRHDTVYWYQQGPGQDPQFLISFYEKMQSDKGSIPDRFSAQQFSDYHSELNMSSLELGDSALYFCASSTPGGGTEAFFGQGTRLTVV.

CDR3 coding DNA: TGTGCCAGCAGCTTAGGAGCCGGTTACGAGCAGTACTTC. Protein: CASSLGAGYEQYF. The chain carries TRBV7-2 and TRBJ2-7; no definite D call. CDR1 is SGHTA and CDR2 is FQGNSA in the germline V gene. The length of the CDR3 is 13 residues. Trimming took 1 base from V and 4 from J, leaving 8 bases between them.

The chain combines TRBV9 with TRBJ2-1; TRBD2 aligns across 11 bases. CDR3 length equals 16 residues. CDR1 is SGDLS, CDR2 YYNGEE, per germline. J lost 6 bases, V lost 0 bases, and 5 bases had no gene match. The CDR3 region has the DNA TGTGCCAGCAGCGTAGCTGGGACTAGCGGCCTCAATGAGCAGTTCTTC. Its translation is CASSVAGTSGLNEQFF.

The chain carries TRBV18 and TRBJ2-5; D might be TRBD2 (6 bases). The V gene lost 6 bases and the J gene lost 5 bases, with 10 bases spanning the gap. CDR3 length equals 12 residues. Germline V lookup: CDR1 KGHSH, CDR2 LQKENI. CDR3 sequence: CASSRDRETQYF. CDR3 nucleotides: TGTGCCAGCTCGCGGGACCGCGAGACCCAGTACTTC. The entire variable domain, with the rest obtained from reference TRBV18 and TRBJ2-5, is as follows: NAGVMQNPRHLVRRRGQEARLRCSPMKGHSHVYWYRQLPEEGLKFMVYLQKENIIDESGMPKERFSAEFPKEGPSILRIQQVVRGDSAAYFCASSRDRETQYFGPGTRLLVL.

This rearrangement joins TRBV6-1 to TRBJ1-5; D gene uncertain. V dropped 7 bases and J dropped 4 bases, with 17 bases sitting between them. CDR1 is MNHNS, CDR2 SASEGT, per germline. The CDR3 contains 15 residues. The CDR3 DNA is TGTGCCAGCAACCAAGACACCATGACAAATCAGCCCCAGCATTTT. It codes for CASNQDTMTNQPQHF.

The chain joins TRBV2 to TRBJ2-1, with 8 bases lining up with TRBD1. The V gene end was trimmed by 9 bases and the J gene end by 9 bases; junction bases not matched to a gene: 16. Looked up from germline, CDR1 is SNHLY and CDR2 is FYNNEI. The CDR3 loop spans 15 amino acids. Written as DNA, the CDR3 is TGTGCCAGGACCGGGACAGGACGTAATGTCGGTGAGCAGTTCTTC. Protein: CARTGTGRNVGEQFF.

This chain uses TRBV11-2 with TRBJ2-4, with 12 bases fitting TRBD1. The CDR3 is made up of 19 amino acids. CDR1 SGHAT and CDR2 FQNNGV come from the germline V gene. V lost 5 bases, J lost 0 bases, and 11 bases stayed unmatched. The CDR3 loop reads CASSGAGQGAVGAKNIQYF. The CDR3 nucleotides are TGTGCCAGCAGCGGAGCGGGACAGGGGGCAGTGGGAGCCAAAAACATTCAGTACTTC.

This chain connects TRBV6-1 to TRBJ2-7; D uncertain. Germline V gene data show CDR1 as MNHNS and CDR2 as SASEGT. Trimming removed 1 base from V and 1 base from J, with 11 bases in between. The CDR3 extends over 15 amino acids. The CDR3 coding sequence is TGTGCCAGCAGTGAAGAGTGGGTTAGGTCCTACGAGCAGTACTTC. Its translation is CASSEEWVRSYEQYF.

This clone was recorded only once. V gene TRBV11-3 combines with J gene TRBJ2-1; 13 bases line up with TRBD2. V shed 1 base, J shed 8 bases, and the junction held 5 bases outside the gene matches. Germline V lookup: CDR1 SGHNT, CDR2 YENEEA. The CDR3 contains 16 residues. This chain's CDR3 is CASSLGLAGGTDEQFF. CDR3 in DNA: TGTGCCAGCAGCTTAGGACTAGCGGGAGGTACCGATGAGCAGTTCTTC.

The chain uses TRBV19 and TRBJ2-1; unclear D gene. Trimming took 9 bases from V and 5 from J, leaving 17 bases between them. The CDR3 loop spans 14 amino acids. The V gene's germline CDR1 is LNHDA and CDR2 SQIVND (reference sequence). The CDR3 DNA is TGTGCCAGACCCCCTAGAGGAAGGGACAATGAGCAGTTCTTC. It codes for CARPPRGRDNEQFF.

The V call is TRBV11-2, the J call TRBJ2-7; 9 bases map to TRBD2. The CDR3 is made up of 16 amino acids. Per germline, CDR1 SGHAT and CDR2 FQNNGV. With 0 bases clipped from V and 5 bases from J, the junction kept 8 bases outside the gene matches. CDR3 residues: CASSLDLGRGGDEQYF. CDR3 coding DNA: TGTGCCAGCAGCTTAGATCTCGGGCGGGGGGGCGACGAGCAGTACTTC.

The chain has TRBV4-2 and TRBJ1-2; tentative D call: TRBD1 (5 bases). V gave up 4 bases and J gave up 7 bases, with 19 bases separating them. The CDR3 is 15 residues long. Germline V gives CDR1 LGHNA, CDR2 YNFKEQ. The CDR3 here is CASSPSVGGGVGYTF. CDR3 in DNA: TGTGCCAGCAGCCCAAGTGTCGGGGGTGGGGTTGGCTACACCTTC.

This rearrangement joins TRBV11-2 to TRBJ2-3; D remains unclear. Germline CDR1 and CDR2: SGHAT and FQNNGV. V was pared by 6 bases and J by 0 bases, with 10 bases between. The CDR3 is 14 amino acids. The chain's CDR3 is CASSRLVSTDTQYF. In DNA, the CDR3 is TGTGCCAGCAGTCGACTCGTAAGCACAGATACGCAGTATTTT. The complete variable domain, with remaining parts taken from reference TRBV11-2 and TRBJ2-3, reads EAGVAQSPRYKIIEKRQSVAFWCNPISGHATLYWYQQILGQGPKLLIQFQNNGVVDDSQLPKDRFSAERLKGVDSTLKIQPAKLEDSAVYLCASSRLVSTDTQYFGPGTRLTVL.

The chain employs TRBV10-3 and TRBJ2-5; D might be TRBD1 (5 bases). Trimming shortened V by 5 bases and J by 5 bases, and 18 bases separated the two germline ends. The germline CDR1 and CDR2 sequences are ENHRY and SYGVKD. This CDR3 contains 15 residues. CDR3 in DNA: TGTGCCATCAGTCCCCCCGGTGGCAGGGCCGAGACCCAGTACTTC. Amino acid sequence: CAISPPGGRAETQYF.

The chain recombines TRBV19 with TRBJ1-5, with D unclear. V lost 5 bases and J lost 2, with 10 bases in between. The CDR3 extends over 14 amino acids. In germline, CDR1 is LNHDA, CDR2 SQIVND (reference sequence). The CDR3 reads CASSSGSGNQPQHF. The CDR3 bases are TGTGCCAGTAGTTCCGGAAGCGGCAATCAGCCCCAGCATTTT.

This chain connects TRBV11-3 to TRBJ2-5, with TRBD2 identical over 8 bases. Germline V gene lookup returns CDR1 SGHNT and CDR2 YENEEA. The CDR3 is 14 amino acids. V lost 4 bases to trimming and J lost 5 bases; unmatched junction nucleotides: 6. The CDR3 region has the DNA TGTGCCAGCAGCTGGAGCGGGAGTATGGAGACCCAGTACTTC. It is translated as CASSWSGSMETQYF.

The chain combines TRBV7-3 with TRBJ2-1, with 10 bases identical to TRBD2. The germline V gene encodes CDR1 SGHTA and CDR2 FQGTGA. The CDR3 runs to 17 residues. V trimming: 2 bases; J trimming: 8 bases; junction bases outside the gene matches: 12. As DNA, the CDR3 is TGTGCCAGCAGCTTAGGGCCGTGGAGCGGGGGGGCGGATGAGCAGTTCTTC. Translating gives CASSLGPWSGGADEQFF.

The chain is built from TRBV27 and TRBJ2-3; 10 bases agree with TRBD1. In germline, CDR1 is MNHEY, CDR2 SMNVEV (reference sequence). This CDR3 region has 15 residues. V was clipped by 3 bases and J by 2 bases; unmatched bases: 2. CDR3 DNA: TGTGCCAGCAGTTTGGGACAGGGGAACACAGATACGCAGTATTTT. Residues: CASSLGQGNTDTQYF.

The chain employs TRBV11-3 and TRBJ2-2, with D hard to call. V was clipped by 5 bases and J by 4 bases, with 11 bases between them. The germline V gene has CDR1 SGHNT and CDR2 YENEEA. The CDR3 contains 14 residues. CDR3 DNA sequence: TGTGCCAGCAGCCGAACACGGAGCACCGGGGAGCTGTTTTTT. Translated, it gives CASSRTRSTGELFF.

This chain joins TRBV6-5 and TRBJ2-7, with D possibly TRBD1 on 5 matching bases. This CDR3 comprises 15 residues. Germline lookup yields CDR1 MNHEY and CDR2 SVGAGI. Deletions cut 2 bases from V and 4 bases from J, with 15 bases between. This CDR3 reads CASSYAGPQGYEQYF. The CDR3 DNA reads TGTGCCAGCAGTTACGCAGGGCCGCAAGGATACGAGCAGTACTTC.